Below, 17 T cell receptor beta chains from the same sample are listed, as sequenced in a study of chemoradiotherapy in HPV16-positive cancers. TCRdb's table, derived via immunoSEQ multiplex PCR, lists solely in-frame clones and lacks some. This repertoire shows approximately 4,200 clones, about four fifths found once; its top ten account for approximately 18%. Sample: tumor tissue, taken from a patient who underwent chemoradiotherapy. The receptors stem from a human donor with HPV-associated anogenital cancer.

The rearrangement links TRBV14 to TRBJ1-3, with D unresolved. This CDR3 is built from 15 residues. Germline loops: CDR1 SGHDN, CDR2 FVKESK. Trimming left V 4 bases short and J 1 base short, with 11 bases between. The CDR3 DNA reads as TGTGCCAGCAGCCTCAACCGGGGATCTGGAAACACCATATATTTT. It codes for CASSLNRGSGNTIYF. Variable domain in full (rest from reference TRBV14 and TRBJ1-3): EAGVTQFPSHSVIEKGQTVTLRCDPISGHDNLYWYRRVMGKEIKFLLHFVKESKQDESGMPNNRFLAERTGGTYSTLKVQPAELEDSGVYFCASSLNRGSGNTIYFGEGSWLTVV.

V usage is TRBV21-1 and J usage is TRBJ2-7; no DNA check was done on the table's D call, TRBD2. TRBV21-1 counts as a pseudogene. This CDR3 has 17 residues. Here the CDR3 DNA reads TGTGCCAGCAGCAAAGCAGAAAGGCTAGCGGGAATCTACGAGCAGTACTTC. Amino acids: CASSKAERLAGIYEQYF.

In this sample, this clone turned up a few times. This chain uses TRBV9 with TRBJ1-1; TRBD1 matches 9 bases. The CDR3 loop spans 14 amino acids. The germline V gene encodes CDR1 SGDLS and CDR2 YYNGEE. The J segment lost 4 bases and the V segment lost 3 bases, leaving 4 bases of the junction unmatched. This chain's CDR3 is CASSEQGAGTEAFF. CDR3 in DNA: TGTGCCAGCAGCGAACAGGGGGCTGGCACTGAAGCTTTCTTT.

The chain links TRBV18 to TRBJ2-7, with TRBD2 identical over 8 bases. The CDR3 extends over 13 amino acids. Germline V CDR1 and CDR2: KGHSH, LQKENI. V was pared by 6 bases and J by 5 bases, with 6 bases of the junction left unmatched. CDR3 nucleotide sequence: TGTGCCAGCTCCTCGACGGGGGGGAACGAGCAGTACTTC. Encoded protein: CASSSTGGNEQYF. Supplemented by reference TRBV18 and TRBJ2-7, the full variable domain reads NAGVMQNPRHLVRRRGQEARLRCSPMKGHSHVYWYRQLPEEGLKFMVYLQKENIIDESGMPKERFSAEFPKEGPSILRIQQVVRGDSAAYFCASSSTGGNEQYFGPGTRLTVT.

The J gene is TRBJ1-4, the V gene TRBV27; D not certain. V was clipped by 2 bases and J by 6 bases, with 10 bases between them. The CDR3 length is 14 residues. Germline V gene data show CDR1 as MNHEY and CDR2 as SMNVEV (reference sequence). The CDR3 protein is CASSLLAPDEKLFF. The CDR3 nucleotides read TGTGCCAGCAGTTTACTGGCACCTGATGAAAAACTGTTTTTT.

On this clone itself: The junction shows a germline mismatch at one end, possibly a read error. The chain has TRBV30 and TRBJ2-1; D call uncertain. CDR1 and CDR2 (germline): GTSNPN, SVGIG (reference sequence). CDR3 length: 8 amino acids. CDR3 sequence: CLANEQFF. The CDR3 DNA reads TGCCTGGCCAATGAGCAGTTCTTC.

The chain joins TRBV30 to TRBJ2-5; unclear D gene. The V end was cut by 0 bases, the J end by 5 bases, with 4 bases between. The germline V gene encodes CDR1 GTSNPN and CDR2 SVGIG (reference sequence). CDR3 length equals 11 residues. CDR3: CAWSVSETQYF. CDR3 coding DNA: TGTGCCTGGAGTGTTAGTGAGACCCAGTACTTC.

The rearrangement links TRBV9 to TRBJ1-2; D might be TRBD1 (6 bases). CDR1 SGDLS and CDR2 YYNGEE come from the germline V gene. The CDR3 is 14 residues long. Trimming pared 0 bases from V and 8 bases from J, leaving 14 bases between. In nucleotides, the CDR3 is TGTGCCAGCAGCGTAGTGGGCGGCCAGGGGGGCTACACCTTC. It yields the protein CASSVVGGQGGYTF.

This rearrangement joins TRBV19 to TRBJ1-5, with 12 bases identical to TRBD1. In germline, CDR1 is LNHDA, CDR2 SQIVND (reference sequence). This CDR3 contains 18 residues. J was trimmed by 7 bases and V by 5 bases; bases with no gene match: 15. Here the CDR3 DNA reads TGTGCCAGTAGTTCGAGGGGACAGGGGGCGAAGGAACGGCAGCCCCAGCATTTT. It codes for CASSSRGQGAKERQPQHF.

This clone was counted between two and nine times. The V and J genes are TRBV5-5 and TRBJ2-3; D uncertain. Germline V gene lookup returns CDR1 SGHKS and CDR2 YYEKEE (reference sequence). The CDR3 covers 14 residues. The V end lost 0 bases, the J end lost 5 bases, and 10 bases lay between the germline ends. Written as DNA, the CDR3 is TGTGCCAGCAGCTTGGGAGGTGGGGTAGATACGCAGTATTTT. It yields the protein CASSLGGGVDTQYF.

The chain recombines TRBV30 with TRBJ2-3; D may match TRBD1 or TRBD2 (6 bases each). The CDR3 loop spans 11 amino acids. The germline V gene has CDR1 GTSNPN and CDR2 SVGIG (reference sequence). V was clipped by 3 bases and J by 14 bases, with 15 bases between them. The CDR3 loop reads CAWSGGVGSYF. The CDR3 bases are TGTGCCTGGAGCGGGGGCGTTGGGTCGTATTTT.

The chain couples TRBV7-6 to TRBJ2-3; no clear D. Trimming cost V 0 bases and J 6 bases, with 13 bases left between them. The germline gives CDR1 SGHVS, CDR2 FNYEAQ. The CDR3 contains 15 residues. The CDR3 bases are TGTGCCAGCAGCTTAGCGCTTGCCTACGCCGATACGCAGTATTTT. Its translation is CASSLALAYADTQYF. The whole variable domain, filled in from reference TRBV7-6 and TRBJ2-3, reads GAGVSQSPRYKVTKRGQDVALRCDPISGHVSLYWYRQALGQGPEFLTYFNYEAQQDKSGLPNDRFSAERPEGSISTLTIQRTEQRDSAMYRCASSLALAYADTQYFGPGTRLTVL.

This chain joins TRBV29-1 and TRBJ2-7, with 12 positions matching TRBD2. This CDR3 is built from 15 residues. Germline lookup yields CDR1 SQVTM and CDR2 ANQGSEA. J gave up 0 bases and V 6 bases, and 6 bases lay outside the gene matches. This CDR3 is CSVRTSGVSSYEQYF. CDR3 in DNA: TGCAGCGTCCGGACTAGCGGGGTGAGCTCCTACGAGCAGTACTTC.

The CDR3 spells CASSRGLAGADTGELFF. The CDR3 DNA reads as TGTGCCAGTAGCAGAGGACTAGCGGGAGCCGACACCGGGGAGCTGTTTTTT. The V gene is TRBV19, the J gene TRBJ2-2; 13 bases line up with TRBD2. Looked up from germline, CDR1 is LNHDA and CDR2 is SQIVND (reference sequence). The CDR3 is 17 residues long. Unmatched junction bases numbered 7, after V lost 6 bases and J lost 3 bases. Combining the CDR3 with reference TRBV19 and TRBJ2-2 gives the whole variable domain DGGITQSPKYLFRKEGQNVTLSCEQNLNHDAMYWYRQDPGQGLRLIYYSQIVNDFQKGDIAEGYSVSREKKESFPLTVTSAQKNPTAFYLCASSRGLAGADTGELFFGEGSRLTVL.

The rearrangement uses TRBV28 and TRBJ1-2; possible D gene TRBD1, 5 bases. The germline V and J ends were trimmed by 5 bases and 6 bases, with 16 bases remaining between them. CDR1 MDHEN and CDR2 SYDVKM come from the germline V gene. CDR3 length equals 14 residues. CDR3 coding DNA: TGTGCCAGCAGTCGTGGGGACGACGAAAATGGCTACACCTTC. Its translation: CASSRGDDENGYTF.

The rearrangement links TRBV18 to TRBJ2-1; 9 nucleotides line up with TRBD1. CDR3 length equals 14 residues. In germline, CDR1 is KGHSH, CDR2 LQKENI. Trimming at V came to 5 bases and at J to 3 bases, leaving 2 bases not matched to a gene. In DNA form, the CDR3 reads TGTGCCAGCTCAAGGGACAGGGACTACAATGAGCAGTTCTTC. Protein sequence: CASSRDRDYNEQFF.

V usage is TRBV28 and J usage is TRBJ2-3; perhaps TRBD2 as D (6 bases). This CDR3 is 13 amino acids long. Germline V CDR1 and CDR2: MDHEN, SYDVKM. Between the trimmed V and J ends, which lost 8 bases and 0 bases, there was a span of 9 bases. CDR3 bases: TGTGCCAGCGGAGGGGAGAGCACAGATACGCAGTATTTT. This encodes CASGGESTDTQYF. Full variable domain (missing parts from reference TRBV28 and TRBJ2-3): DVKVTQSSRYLVKRTGEKVFLECVQDMDHENMFWYRQDPGLGLRLIYFSYDVKMKEKGDIPEGYSVSREKKERFSLILESASTNQTSMYLCASGGESTDTQYFGPGTRLTVL.